Below are 29 T cell receptor beta chains sequenced from a single sample in a study of blood T cell repertoires in COVID-19. Only in-frame clones appear in the TCRdb table, and some are missing; sequencing was by immunoSEQ multiplex PCR. The top ten clones hold 2.2% of a sample with 40,000 or so clones, roughly 90% of them seen once. What was sequenced was peripheral blood. The origin of the receptors is a man aged 50 to 59 with active COVID-19.

The V gene is TRBV6-1, the J gene TRBJ1-1; the D is unclear. The V gene lost 0 bases and the J gene lost 5 bases, with 22 bases spanning the gap. Germline CDR1 is MNHNS and CDR2 is SASEGT. The CDR3 contains 18 residues. CDR3 DNA: TGTGCCAGCAGTGAAGCGGTCTCCTGGGAGGGTGGAAGGACTGAAGCTTTCTTT. It is translated as CASSEAVSWEGGRTEAFF.

The chain is built from TRBV5-1 and TRBJ1-1; maybe TRBD1 (5 bases). Germline V gene lookup returns CDR1 SGHRS and CDR2 YFSETQ. This CDR3 region has 17 residues. Trimming took off 5 bases at V and 0 bases at J, with 20 bases between the two ends. CDR3: CASSLPGPGLVNTEAFF. The CDR3 nucleotides read TGCGCCAGCAGTTTGCCCGGACCAGGGTTGGTGAACACTGAAGCTTTCTTT.

This sequence joins TRBV19 and TRBJ1-2, with TRBD1 matching over 9 bases. The CDR3 runs 16 residues. The V segment lost 5 bases and the J segment 4 bases; nucleotides outside the gene matches: 11. Germline V lookup: CDR1 LNHDA, CDR2 SQIVND (reference sequence). CDR3 amino acids: CASSRHPGQGSYGYTF. CDR3 bases: TGTGCCAGTAGTCGTCACCCGGGACAGGGTAGCTATGGCTACACCTTC.

The chain combines TRBV5-1 with TRBJ2-3; no definite D call. The ends were cut back, 3 bases at V and 5 bases at J, with 16 bases in the middle. The CDR3 length is 15 residues. Per germline, CDR1 SGHRS and CDR2 YFSETQ. Here the CDR3 DNA reads TGCGCCAGCAGCTACCGGTCTACCGGTGGAGATACGCAGTATTTT. It encodes CASSYRSTGGDTQYF.

V usage is TRBV7-6 and J usage is TRBJ2-1, with a possible D match to TRBD1 (6 bases). The germline V and J ends were trimmed by 0 bases and 7 bases, with 13 bases remaining between them. Per germline, CDR1 SGHVS and CDR2 FNYEAQ. The CDR3 length is 15 residues. The CDR3 nucleotides are TGTGCCAGCAGCTTAGCGGGTCAGGGGCGGAATGAGCAGTTCTTC. Translated: CASSLAGQGRNEQFF. The full variable domain, rest sourced from reference TRBV7-6 and TRBJ2-1, is GAGVSQSPRYKVTKRGQDVALRCDPISGHVSLYWYRQALGQGPEFLTYFNYEAQQDKSGLPNDRFSAERPEGSISTLTIQRTEQRDSAMYRCASSLAGQGRNEQFFGPGTRLTVL.

The table lists this clone with a few counts. V is TRBV10-1 and J is TRBJ2-5; D ambiguous. This CDR3 spans 13 amino acids. Germline-derived CDR1 and CDR2 are WNHNN and SYGVQD (reference sequence). With 0 bases removed from V and 3 bases from J, the gap between germline ends came to 5 bases. The CDR3 DNA sequence: TGCGCCAGCAGTGAGTCTGCAGAAGAGACCCAGTACTTC. Translated: CASSESAEETQYF.

V is TRBV27 and J is TRBJ1-2; 7 nucleotides agree with TRBD1. The CDR3 totals 13 residues. Germline V gene data show CDR1 as MNHEY and CDR2 as SMNVEV (reference sequence). V shed 6 bases, J shed 4 bases, and the junction held 5 bases outside the gene matches. Here the CDR3 reads CASRGQVRYGYTF. The CDR3 DNA follows: TGTGCCAGCAGAGGACAGGTCCGCTATGGCTACACCTTC.

J is TRBJ2-7 and V is TRBV5-1; 11 nucleotides agree with TRBD2. Germline V gives CDR1 SGHRS, CDR2 YFSETQ. V lost 0 bases, J lost 4 bases, and 0 bases stayed unmatched. The CDR3 covers 14 residues. For the CDR3, the DNA is TGCGCCAGCAGCTTGGGGACTAGCGGGTACGAGCAGTACTTC. Translated, it gives CASSLGTSGYEQYF.

The chain employs TRBV7-3 and TRBJ2-7; TRBD2 agrees at 11 bases. CDR1 SGHTA and CDR2 FQGTGA come from the germline V gene. The CDR3 has 15 residues. Trimming at V came to 5 bases and at J to 0 bases, leaving 3 bases not matched to a gene. The CDR3 protein is CASSLSGGVSYEQYF. CDR3 DNA sequence: TGTGCCAGCAGCCTTAGCGGGGGGGTCTCCTACGAGCAGTACTTC. Complete variable domain (other parts from reference TRBV7-3 and TRBJ2-7): GAGVSQTPSNKVTEKGKYVELRCDPISGHTALYWYRQSLGQGPEFLIYFQGTGAADDSGLPNDRFFAVRPEGSVSTLKIQRTERGDSAVYLCASSLSGGVSYEQYFGPGTRLTVT.

This clone came up a few times. J is TRBJ2-7 and V is TRBV9; possible D gene TRBD2, 6 bases. V was cut by 0 bases and J by 6 bases, with 10 bases left in between. Germline CDR1 and CDR2: SGDLS and YYNGEE. The CDR3 sequence is 13 residues long. CDR3 nucleotide sequence: TGTGCCAGCAGCGTAGCCGTCGGGAGCGAGCAGTACTTC. This translates into CASSVAVGSEQYF.

The CDR3 nucleotides read TGTGCCTGGAGTGTACTAGGGACAGGGGCCGAAAAACTGTTTTTT. Translation: CAWSVLGTGAEKLFF. The gene calls are TRBV30 and TRBJ1-4; 10 bases agree with TRBD1. This CDR3 spans 15 amino acids. Germline values: CDR1 GTSNPN, CDR2 SVGIG (reference sequence). V shed 0 bases, J shed 8 bases, and the junction held 6 bases outside the gene matches.

This clone appeared once. The rearrangement links TRBV5-6 to TRBJ1-2; TRBD1 matches 9 bases. V was clipped by 0 bases and J by 4 bases; unmatched bases: 4. Germline CDR1 reads SGHDT; CDR2 reads YYEEEE. The CDR3 consists of 15 residues. Here the CDR3 DNA reads TGTGCCAGCAGCTTGGGGGACAGGGCGACCTATGGCTACACCTTC. Translation: CASSLGDRATYGYTF.

The chain links TRBV5-1 to TRBJ2-2, with 10 bases aligning to TRBD1. V trimming: 0 bases; J trimming: 5 bases; junction bases outside the gene matches: 4. Per germline, CDR1 SGHRS and CDR2 YFSETQ. The CDR3 is 16 amino acids. The CDR3 here is CASSLEGTGVTGELFF. DNA of the CDR3: TGCGCCAGCAGCTTGGAAGGGACAGGGGTAACCGGGGAGCTGTTTTTT. The full variable domain, completed using reference TRBV5-1 and TRBJ2-2, is KAGVTQTPRYLIKTRGQQVTLSCSPISGHRSVSWYQQTPGQGLQFLFEYFSETQRNKGNFPGRFSGRQFSNSRSEMNVSTLELGDSALYLCASSLEGTGVTGELFFGEGSRLTVL.

The rearrangement links TRBV15 to TRBJ1-2; D is undetermined. The CDR3 loop spans 14 amino acids. In germline, CDR1 is LNHNV, CDR2 YYDKDF (reference sequence). The germline V and J ends were trimmed by 0 bases and 6 bases, with 11 bases remaining between them. CDR3 amino acids: CATSRELPSDGYTF. CDR3 bases: TGTGCCACCAGCAGAGAACTCCCCTCTGATGGCTACACCTTC.

V and J are TRBV29-1 and TRBJ1-2, with TRBD1 as a possible D gene (5 bases). Germline CDR1 and CDR2: SQVTM and ANQGSEA. V lost 3 bases to trimming and J lost 8 bases, with 10 bases between them. The CDR3 is made up of 11 amino acids. The CDR3 nucleotides read TGCAGCGTTGAGGCGGGGCCCGGCTACACCTTC. Protein sequence: CSVEAGPGYTF.

Here the CDR3 reads CASSLDGWGGLGGYTF. The CDR3 DNA reads TGTGCCAGCAGCTTGGATGGTTGGGGGGGCTTGGGCGGCTACACCTTC. The chain joins TRBV5-4 to TRBJ1-2; TRBD1 might be the D (6 bases). Germline assignment: CDR1 SGHNT and CDR2 YYREEE (reference sequence). Deletions cut 0 bases from V and 8 bases from J, with 20 bases between. The CDR3 extends over 16 amino acids.

This sequence joins TRBV5-8 and TRBJ1-2; no clear D gene. The CDR3 consists of 15 residues. The germline gives CDR1 SGHTS, CDR2 YDEGEE. V lost 0 bases to trimming and J lost 4 bases, with 13 bases between them. CDR3 in amino acids: CASSLARVGIYGYTF. The CDR3, as DNA: TGTGCCAGCAGCTTGGCAAGGGTCGGGATCTATGGCTACACCTTC.

The chain carries TRBV9 and TRBJ1-1; the D gene is possibly TRBD1 (6 bases). Germline V gene data show CDR1 as SGDLS and CDR2 as YYNGEE. V was cut by 2 bases and J by 1 base, with 12 bases left in between. The CDR3 loop spans 15 amino acids. The CDR3 DNA reads as TGTGCCAGCAGCGTTGGGGGCTTCGAGAACACTGAAGCTTTCTTT. It is translated as CASSVGGFENTEAFF.

This clone was seen just once. The genes are TRBV6-5 and TRBJ1-1; D not resolved. The CDR3 is 14 residues long. The ends were cut back, 7 bases at V and 10 bases at J, with 22 bases in the middle. In germline, CDR1 is MNHEY, CDR2 SVGAGI. Here the CDR3 DNA reads TGTGCCAGCACCGGACGCTCCGGCGGGGTGGGAGCTTTCTTT. The encoded protein is CASTGRSGGVGAFF.

The CDR3 sequence is CASSHPGQGNYEQYF. The DNA of the CDR3 is TGTGCCAGCAGCCACCCCGGACAGGGTAACTACGAGCAGTACTTC. The chain links TRBV27 to TRBJ2-7; 8 positions match TRBD1. With V trimmed by 6 bases and J by 3 bases, 10 bases remained unmatched. Germline V CDR1 and CDR2: MNHEY, SMNVEV (reference sequence). This CDR3 spans 15 amino acids.

The chain joins TRBV6-5 to TRBJ1-1; 11 bases line up with TRBD1. Germline V gene sequence: CDR1 MNHEY, CDR2 SVGAGI. The CDR3 length is 15 residues. V gave up 5 bases and J gave up 6 bases; unmatched junction bases: 8. CDR3 sequence: CASSRNPGQGAEAFF. In nucleotides, the CDR3 is TGTGCCAGCAGTCGTAATCCGGGACAGGGGGCTGAAGCTTTCTTT.

V and J are TRBV3-1 (or the pseudogene TRBV3-2) and TRBJ2-7; D not resolved. The CDR3 consists of 14 residues. With 2 bases removed from V and 5 bases from J, the gap between germline ends came to 13 bases. Germline CDR1 and CDR2: LGHDT and YNNKEL (reference sequence). In nucleotides, the CDR3 is TGTGCCAGCAGCCAATATCTAGATACCCACGAGCAGTACTTC. Translated: CASSQYLDTHEQYF.

The J gene is TRBJ2-1, the V gene TRBV7-3; TRBD2 is a possible D gene (6 bases). The CDR3 has 14 amino acids. Germline assignment: CDR1 SGHTA and CDR2 FQGTGA. V lost 5 bases and J 8 bases, leaving 16 bases between the germline ends. CDR3 amino acids: CASSPTGVGDEQFF. CDR3 nucleotide sequence: TGTGCCAGCAGCCCTACGGGAGTAGGCGATGAGCAGTTCTTC. The full variable domain, with the rest looked up from reference TRBV7-3 and TRBJ2-1, is GAGVSQTPSNKVTEKGKYVELRCDPISGHTALYWYRQSLGQGPEFLIYFQGTGAADDSGLPNDRFFAVRPEGSVSTLKIQRTERGDSAVYLCASSPTGVGDEQFFGPGTRLTVL.

The chain joins TRBV5-1 to TRBJ2-7; weak D call: TRBD2 (6 bases). The V and J ends lost 4 bases and 1 base respectively, with 12 bases between them. The CDR3 contains 14 residues. Per the germline V gene, CDR1 is SGHRS and CDR2 is YFSETQ. CDR3 residues: CASSPSGLSYEQYF. The CDR3 bases are TGCGCCAGCAGCCCGAGCGGGTTGTCCTACGAGCAGTACTTC.

The chain joins TRBV2 to TRBJ1-2, with 8 bases fitting TRBD1. V was clipped by 5 bases and J by 0 bases; unmatched bases: 8. CDR3 size: 16 residues. Germline V lookup: CDR1 SNHLY, CDR2 FYNNEI. DNA of the CDR3: TGTGCCAGCAGTCCCGCGGGACAGGCGTCTAACTATGGCTACACCTTC. Protein: CASSPAGQASNYGYTF.

V gene TRBV2 combines with J gene TRBJ1-5, with a possible D match to TRBD1 (6 bases). Trimming removed 5 bases from V and 10 bases from J, with 18 bases in between. The length of the CDR3 is 14 residues. Germline V lookup: CDR1 SNHLY, CDR2 FYNNEI. In DNA form, the CDR3 reads TGTGCCAGCAGTCAACAGGGTCGAGGGGGACCCCAGCATTTT. It yields the protein CASSQQGRGGPQHF.

The gene calls are TRBV29-1 and TRBJ2-7; D remains unclear. V lost 4 bases and J 0 bases, leaving 13 bases between the germline ends. CDR3 length: 14 residues. CDR1 is SQVTM and CDR2 is ANQGSEA in the germline V gene. The CDR3 DNA sequence: TGCAGCGTTGTTGACCCCTGGAGCTCCTACGAGCAGTACTTC. The encoded protein is CSVVDPWSSYEQYF.

The chain couples TRBV30 to TRBJ1-3; TRBD1 might be the D (6 bases). Germline V lookup: CDR1 GTSNPN, CDR2 SVGIG (reference sequence). With 4 bases removed from V and 3 bases from J, the gap between germline ends came to 16 bases. The CDR3 consists of 15 residues. The CDR3 sequence is CAWTPGGAFGNTIYF. The CDR3 DNA sequence: TGTGCCTGGACCCCCGGGGGGGCTTTTGGAAACACCATATATTTT. Full variable domain (missing parts from reference TRBV30 and TRBJ1-3): SQTIHQWPATLVQPVGSPLSLECTVEGTSNPNLYWYRQAAGRGLQLLFYSVGIGQISSEVPQNLSASRPQDRQFILSSKKLLLSDSGFYLCAWTPGGAFGNTIYFGEGSWLTVV.

The chain uses TRBV25-1 and TRBJ2-3, with D hard to call. The germline V and J ends were trimmed by 8 bases and 2 bases, with 11 bases remaining between them. CDR1 is MGHDK and CDR2 is SYGVNS in the germline V gene. The CDR3 loop spans 13 amino acids. The CDR3: CASGPVDTDTQYF. The CDR3 DNA is TGTGCCAGCGGCCCCGTCGACACAGATACGCAGTATTTT. The full variable domain, rest sourced from reference TRBV25-1 and TRBJ2-3, is EADIYQTPRYLVIGTGKKITLECSQTMGHDKMYWYQQDPGMELHLIHYSYGVNSTEKGDLSSESTVSRIRTEHFPLTLESARPSHTSQYLCASGPVDTDTQYFGPGTRLTVL.